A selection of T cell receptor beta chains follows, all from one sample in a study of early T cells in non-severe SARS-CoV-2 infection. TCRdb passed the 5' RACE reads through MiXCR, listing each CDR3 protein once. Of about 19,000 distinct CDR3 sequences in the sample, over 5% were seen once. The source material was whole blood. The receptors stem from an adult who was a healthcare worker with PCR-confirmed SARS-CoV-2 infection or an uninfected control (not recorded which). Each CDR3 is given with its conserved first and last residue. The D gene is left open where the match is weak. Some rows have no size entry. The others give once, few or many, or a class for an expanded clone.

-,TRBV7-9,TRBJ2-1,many,CASSLGEGEQFF,TGTGCCAGCAGCTTAGGTGAGGGTGAGCAGTTCTTC
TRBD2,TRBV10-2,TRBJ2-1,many,CASRDHGTSGLNEQFF,TGCGCCAGCAGGGACCACGGGACTAGCGGCCTAAATGAGCAGTTCTTC
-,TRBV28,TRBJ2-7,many,CASKPRIASYEQYF,TGTGCCAGCAAACCGCGTATTGCTTCCTACGAGCAGTACTTC
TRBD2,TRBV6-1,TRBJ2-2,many,CASSGSAGGAGELFF,TGTGCCAGCAGTGGATCAGCGGGAGGTGCCGGGGAGCTGTTTTTT
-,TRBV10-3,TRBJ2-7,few,CAISESGDYEQYF,TGTGCCATCAGTGAGTCAGGGGACTACGAGCAGTACTTC
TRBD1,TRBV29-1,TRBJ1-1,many,CSVESEGAWLNTEAFF,TGCAGCGTTGAGTCAGAGGGGGCTTGGTTAAACACTGAAGCTTTCTTT
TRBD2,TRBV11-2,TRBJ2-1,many,CASSWRGTSANEQFF,TGTGCCAGCAGCTGGCGGGGGACTAGCGCCAATGAGCAGTTCTTC
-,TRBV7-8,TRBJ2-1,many,CASSLAQPNDNEQFF,TGTGCCAGCAGCTTAGCTCAGCCCAATGACAATGAGCAGTTCTTC
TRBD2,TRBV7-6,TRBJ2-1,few,CASSLDASGTYNEQFF,TGTGCCAGCAGCTTAGACGCTAGCGGGACTTACAATGAGCAGTTCTTC
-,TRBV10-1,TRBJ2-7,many,CASSPLAGVPHEQYF,TGCGCCAGCAGTCCCCTGGCAGGGGTCCCCCACGAGCAGTACTTC
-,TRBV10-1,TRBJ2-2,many,CATSENTGELFF,TGCGCCACCTCAGAGAACACCGGGGAGCTGTTTTTT
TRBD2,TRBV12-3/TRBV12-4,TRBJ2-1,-,CASRPLAGGGNEQFF,TGTGCCAGCAGGCCCCTAGCGGGAGGAGGTAATGAGCAGTTCTTC
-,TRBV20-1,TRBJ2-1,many,CSASVVEQFF,TGCAGTGCTAGTGTGGTTGAGCAGTTCTTC
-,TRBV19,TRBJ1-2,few,CASSIPDSINYGYTF,TGTGCCAGTAGTATCCCGGACTCAATTAACTATGGCTACACCTTC
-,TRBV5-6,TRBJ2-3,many,CASSLVGTETPDTQYF,TGTGCCAGCAGCTTGGTGGGGACGGAGACCCCAGATACGCAGTATTTT
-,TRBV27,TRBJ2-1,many,CASSPGSRSGEQFF,TGTGCCAGCTCGCCCGGGAGTCGGAGTGGGGAGCAGTTCTTC
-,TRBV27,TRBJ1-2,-,CASSADTFYGYTF,TGTGCCAGCAGTGCGGACACTTTCTATGGCTACACCTTC
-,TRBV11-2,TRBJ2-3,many,CASSLDPQGAGEDTQYF,TGTGCCAGCAGCTTAGATCCCCAGGGCGCAGGAGAGGATACGCAGTATTTT
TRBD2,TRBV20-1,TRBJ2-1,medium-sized,CSFRPGTSGYNEQFF,TGCAGCTTTAGACCGGGGACTAGCGGGTACAATGAGCAGTTCTTC
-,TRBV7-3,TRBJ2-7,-,CASSLDPSYEQYF,TGTGCCAGCAGCTTAGACCCCTCCTACGAGCAGTACTTC
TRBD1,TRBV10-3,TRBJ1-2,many,CAISESGTGIGGYTF,TGTGCCATCAGTGAGTCTGGGACAGGGATAGGAGGCTACACCTTC
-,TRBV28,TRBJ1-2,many,CASSKTDYGYTF,TGTGCCAGCAGCAAGACGGACTATGGCTACACCTTC
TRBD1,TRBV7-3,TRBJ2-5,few,CASSLTGTGEETQYF,TGTGCCAGCAGCTTAACCGGGACAGGGGAAGAGACCCAGTACTTC
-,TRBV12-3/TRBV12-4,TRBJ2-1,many,CASSLAGHNNEQFF,TGTGCCAGCAGTTTAGCGGGACACAACAATGAGCAGTTCTTC
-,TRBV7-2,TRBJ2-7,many,CASRQTGLTLYEQYF,TGTGCCAGCAGGCAGACAGGCCTGACCCTCTACGAGCAGTACTTC
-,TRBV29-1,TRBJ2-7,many,CSVDSGNKQYF,TGCAGCGTTGATTCCGGGAATAAGCAGTACTTC
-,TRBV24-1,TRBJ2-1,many,CATSDSQRAYNEQFF,TGTGCCACCAGTGATTCCCAGCGGGCCTACAATGAGCAGTTCTTC
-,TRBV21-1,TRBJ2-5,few,CASSKGVDSGRAVQETQYF,TGTGCCAGCAGCAAAGGAGTGGATAGCGGGAGGGCCGTACAAGAGACCCAGTACTTC
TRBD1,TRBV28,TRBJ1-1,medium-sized,CATCQGGEAFF,TGTGCCACTTGTCAGGGGGGTGAAGCTTTCTTT
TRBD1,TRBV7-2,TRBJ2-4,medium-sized,CASSLDPGQGAGFSKNIQYF,TGTGCCAGCAGCTTAGACCCGGGACAGGGGGCCGGATTTAGCAAAAACATTCAGTACTTC
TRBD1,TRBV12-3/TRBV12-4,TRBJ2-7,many,CASRDLRTGAEQYF,TGTGCCAGCAGGGACCTACGGACAGGGGCCGAGCAGTACTTC
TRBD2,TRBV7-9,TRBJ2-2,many,CASRPLAGVAGELFF,TGTGCCAGCAGACCTCTAGCGGGAGTGGCCGGGGAGCTGTTTTTT
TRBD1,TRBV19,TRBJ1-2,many,CASSTEQGYGYTF,TGTGCCAGTAGTACGGAACAGGGGTACGGCTACACCTTC
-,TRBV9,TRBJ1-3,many,CASSEEWGNTIYF,TGTGCCAGCAGCGAAGAATGGGGAAACACCATATATTTT
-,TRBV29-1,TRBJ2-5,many,CSMERGEETQYF,TGCAGCATGGAAAGGGGTGAAGAGACCCAGTACTTC
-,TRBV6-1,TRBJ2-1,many,CASSEAHGDYSDYNEQFF,TGTGCCAGCAGTGAAGCCCATGGCGATTACTCAGACTACAATGAGCAGTTCTTC
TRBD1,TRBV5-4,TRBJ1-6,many,CAFVADGTGNSPLHF,TGTGCCTTTGTAGCTGACGGGACAGGGAATTCACCCCTCCACTTT
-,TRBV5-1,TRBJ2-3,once,CASRSMGDTQYF,TGCGCCAGCAGATCAATGGGGGATACGCAGTATTTT
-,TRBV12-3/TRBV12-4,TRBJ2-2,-,CASSWNTGELFF,TGTGCCAGCAGTTGGAATACCGGGGAGCTGTTTTTT
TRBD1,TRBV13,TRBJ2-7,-,CASSLGPRGPLEQYF,TGTGCCAGCAGCTTAGGCCCCAGGGGGCCCCTCGAGCAGTACTTC
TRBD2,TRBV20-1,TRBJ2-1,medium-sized,CSAEGLAGSMDEQFF,TGCAGTGCCGAGGGACTAGCGGGAAGTATGGATGAGCAGTTCTTC
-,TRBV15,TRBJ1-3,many,CATSRGPPNRSGNTIYF,TGTGCCACCAGCAGGGGTCCACCTAACCGCTCTGGAAACACCATATATTTT
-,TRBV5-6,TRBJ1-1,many,CASSLAIQFPEAFF,TGTGCCAGCAGCTTGGCCATACAGTTTCCTGAAGCTTTCTTT